This is a list of T cell receptor beta chains from one sample in a study of cytomegalovirus exposure and HLA in healthy donors. Sequenced by immunoSEQ multiplex PCR; TCRdb stores in-frame clones only, minus some. Found here are about 190,000 clones, over 60% of them singletons; the top ten hold less than 1.1%. What was sequenced was PBMCs. The receptors derive from a woman between 40 and 50 years old in good health and CMV-seronegative. CDR3s include the opening cysteine and the closing phenylalanine or tryptophan.

V gene,J gene,CDR3 protein
TRBV5-1,TRBJ2-5,CASSLTQGAKETQYF
TRBV29-1,TRBJ1-1,CSVDRGVDTEAFF
TRBV18,TRBJ1-2,CASSEVQGARGYTF
TRBV7-6,TRBJ2-4,CASSPWGQFGNIQYF
TRBV4-3,TRBJ1-1,CASSQEVAGAIPEAFF
TRBV29-1,TRBJ2-6,CSVATTGSSGANVLTF
TRBV7-6,TRBJ1-5,CASSRTGASNQPQHF
TRBV21-1,TRBJ1-1,CASNPPGNSQKKSTEAFF
TRBV19,TRBJ1-5,CASSRPQGQPQHF
TRBV11-3,TRBJ2-1,CASSKLAGGSEQFF
TRBV5-1,TRBJ1-3,CASSLGGSYTIYF
TRBV5-1,TRBJ1-2,CASSSDGDYGYTF
TRBV11-2,TRBJ1-2,CASSLDWGTLYGYTF
TRBV10-3,TRBJ1-5,CATSGPRFDEFGNQPQHF
TRBV27,TRBJ2-1,CASSFSSYNEQFF
TRBV4-1,TRBJ2-1,CASSQDRTGGLSYNEQFF
TRBV7-8,TRBJ1-3,CASSAGRGSGNTIYF
TRBV30,TRBJ2-1,CAWRGTGGFGEQFF
TRBV19,TRBJ1-1,CASLQGVREAFF
TRBV6-6,TRBJ2-1,CASSYGSPYNEQFF
TRBV5-6,TRBJ2-3,CASSSTGTDTQYF
TRBV6-1,TRBJ1-3,CASRSGVAAGNTIYF
TRBV7-2,TRBJ2-3,CASSSRKTPDTQYF
TRBV30,TRBJ2-3,CAWDRDRSTDTQYF
TRBV12-5,TRBJ1-3,CASGLTIAGGSGNTIYF
TRBV13,TRBJ1-2,CASSFGSRRGHGYTF
TRBV19,TRBJ2-5,CASSRLAGGPGETQYF
TRBV9,TRBJ1-3,CASNRDSLSGNTIYF
TRBV6-5,TRBJ1-6,CASSAKLNSPLHF
TRBV19,TRBJ2-5,CASSLSGAGSETQYF
TRBV19,TRBJ2-2,CASRMGGGELFF
TRBV5-1,TRBJ1-1,CASSSQGAEAFF
TRBV6-5,TRBJ2-1,CASSATSGRADEQFF
TRBV21-1,TRBJ2-1,CASSKGPSGRGNEQFF
TRBV18,TRBJ1-2,CASSPSAGRGAANYGYTF
TRBV5-1,TRBJ2-1,CASSLGGGAYNEQFF
TRBV5-6,TRBJ2-5,CASSWGGNTRGAETQYF
TRBV7-3,TRBJ2-3,CASSPSGSLGDTQYF
TRBV2,TRBJ1-4,CASSLTGTTNEKLFF
TRBV12-5,TRBJ2-2,CASGPFIAGDTGELFF
TRBV20-1,TRBJ1-1,CSASSGTEAFF
TRBV27,TRBJ1-1,CASSLSLGQGAFF
TRBV4-1,TRBJ1-4,CASSRSMTATNEKLFF
TRBV5-8,TRBJ1-1,CASSLLEGSEAFF
TRBV5-1,TRBJ2-3,CASSLRDREDTQYF
TRBV2,TRBJ1-4,CASSVRQAATNEKLFF
TRBV5-1,TRBJ1-2,CASSFTGNYGYTF
TRBV6-5,TRBJ1-2,CASRGDPPYGYTF
TRBV5-6,TRBJ2-5,CASSLGLAGYQETQYF
TRBV5-1,TRBJ2-2,CASSLEASGSGGELFF
TRBV7-2,TRBJ2-2,CASSFRTGRRGELFF
TRBV19,TRBJ2-2,CASRTGNTGELFF
TRBV7-3,TRBJ2-3,CASSGLRDRELDTDTQYF
TRBV7-2,TRBJ2-5,CASSYPLAGGETQYF